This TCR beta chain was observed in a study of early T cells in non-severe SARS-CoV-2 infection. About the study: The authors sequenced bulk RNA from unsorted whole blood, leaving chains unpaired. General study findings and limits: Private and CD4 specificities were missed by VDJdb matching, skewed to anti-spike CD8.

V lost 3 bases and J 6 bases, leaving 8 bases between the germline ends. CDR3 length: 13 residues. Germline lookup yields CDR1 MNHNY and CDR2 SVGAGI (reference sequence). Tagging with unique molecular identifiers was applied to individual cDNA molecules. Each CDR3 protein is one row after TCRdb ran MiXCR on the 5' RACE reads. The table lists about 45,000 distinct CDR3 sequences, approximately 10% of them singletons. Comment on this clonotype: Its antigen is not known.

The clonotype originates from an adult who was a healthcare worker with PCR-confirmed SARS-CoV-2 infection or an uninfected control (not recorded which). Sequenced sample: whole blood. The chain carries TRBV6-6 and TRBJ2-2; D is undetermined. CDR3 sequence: CASSYGVAGELFF. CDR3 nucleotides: TGTGCCAGCAGTTATGGCGTGGCCGGGGAGCTGTTTTTT.